This TCR beta chain was identified during a study of blood T cell repertoires in COVID-19. Across the study: Samples came from the United States, Italy and Spain, spanning acute and convalescent COVID-19. T cells, B-cell-depleted T cells, or PBMCs supplied cDNA or gDNA.

The CDR3 runs to 15 residues. V was shortened by 9 bases and J by 5 bases, with 17 bases between the two germline ends. Germline V gene lookup returns CDR1 ENHRY and CDR2 SYGVKD. In the source study's methods: Estimation of nucleated cell counts relied on the amplification of reference gene primers. Profiling relied on immunoSEQ multiplex PCR, and the TCRdb table lists in-frame clones only, not all of them. For V, J and clone size, that table is used; D and trimming come from the DNA. The sample lists about 230,000 clones, around 86% occurring once. With respect to this clone: The identical CDR3 is also encoded by other nucleotide sequences in the sample.

Enrolled during active infection, Seattle patients were then followed longitudinally. This sequence was found in a man aged 50 to 59 with COVID-19, enrolled during active disease. The chain has TRBV10-3 and TRBJ1-6, with D uncertain. What was sequenced was peripheral blood. The CDR3 region is CAISAQGGNNSPLHF. DNA of the CDR3: TGTGCCATTAGCGCACAAGGAGGCAATAATTCACCCCTCCACTTT.